The 17 T cell receptor beta chains reported below all come from one sample, sequenced in a study of vaccination effects on CD4 cells after COVID-19. Antigen-specific CD4+ T cells were expanded (with viral peptide pools) by the ViraFEST assay ahead of sequencing. Following a roughly eleven-day culture, CD4+ T cells were purified. Participants received two doses of either the BNT162b2 or mRNA-1273 vaccine. These receptors' antigens are unknown. TCRdb's copy holds only in-frame clones and misses some; the assay was immunoSEQ multiplex PCR. The sample yields about 25,000 clones, roughly 73% seen once. Sequenced here: CD4+ T cells from PBMCs cultured with HCoV-NL63 spike peptides, sampled after COVID-19 vaccination. These receptors all come from a human donor who received a COVID-19 vaccine.

This clone was picked up one time. The chain uses TRBV27 and TRBJ2-7, with 14 bases fitting TRBD2. Losses at the gene ends were 6 bases for V and 2 bases for J; bases not matched to a gene: 9. The CDR3 loop spans 17 amino acids. From germline, CDR1 is MNHEY and CDR2 SMNVEV (reference sequence). CDR3 coding DNA: TGTGCCAGCAGATCCGGGACTAGCGGGGGCCACACCTACGAGCAGTACTTC. Its protein is CASRSGTSGGHTYEQYF.

This CDR3 reads CAWSRLARAVHEQFF. Written as DNA, the CDR3 is TGTGCCTGGAGTCGACTAGCGAGAGCTGTCCATGAGCAGTTCTTC. The gene calls are TRBV30 and TRBJ2-1; 8 nucleotides line up with TRBD2. Germline V gene data show CDR1 as GTSNPN and CDR2 as SVGIG (reference sequence). The CDR3 is 15 residues long. V was clipped by 2 bases and J by 8 bases; unmatched bases: 11.

This chain connects TRBV5-1 to TRBJ2-3, with D hard to call. The ends were cut back, 0 bases at V and 0 bases at J, with 11 bases in the middle. This CDR3 is built from 16 residues. CDR1 and CDR2 from the germline V gene are SGHRS and YFSETQ. CDR3: CASSLGLAVSTDTQYF. The CDR3 DNA reads as TGCGCCAGCAGCTTGGGGCTGGCCGTGAGCACAGATACGCAGTATTTT.

The chain links TRBV7-3 to TRBJ1-1; D is perhaps TRBD1 (6 bases). This CDR3 is 13 amino acids long. The V end lost 6 bases, the J end lost 4 bases, and 12 bases lay between the germline ends. In germline, CDR1 is SGHTA, CDR2 FQGTGA. The CDR3 bases are TGTGCCAGCAGGCACGGACAGATCACTGAAGCTTTCTTT. Encoded protein: CASRHGQITEAFF.

J is TRBJ1-2 and V is TRBV6-2 or TRBV6-3; possibly TRBD1 for D (6 bases). V was pared by 5 bases and J by 2 bases, with 15 bases between. Germline V gives CDR1 MNHEY, CDR2 SVGEGT. The CDR3 has 15 amino acids. The CDR3 spells CASSPDRKQNYGYTF. In nucleotides, the CDR3 is TGTGCCAGCAGTCCCGACAGGAAGCAAAACTATGGCTACACCTTC.

V usage is TRBV6-5 and J usage is TRBJ2-3; D gene ambiguous. Per germline, CDR1 MNHEY and CDR2 SVGAGI. The length of the CDR3 is 12 residues. V was pared by 5 bases and J by 6 bases, with 9 bases between. CDR3 amino acids: CASSIGGDTQYF. CDR3 nucleotides: TGTGCCAGCAGTATCGGTGGGGATACGCAGTATTTT.

This clone was observed a single time. The chain uses TRBV7-9 and TRBJ2-3; 12 positions match TRBD2. J gave up 4 bases and V 5 bases, and 13 bases lay outside the gene matches. The CDR3 runs 18 residues. Germline V gene lookup returns CDR1 SEHNR and CDR2 FQNEAQ (reference sequence). In DNA form, the CDR3 reads TGTGCCAGCAGCCTCGTTGGACTAGCGGGACCAAGATCAGATACGCAGTATTTT. Translation: CASSLVGLAGPRSDTQYF.

This chain joins TRBV19 and TRBJ1-2, with 8 bases matching TRBD1. The junction had 13 bases not matched to a gene; V was cut back by 3 bases and J by 4 bases. The germline V gene has CDR1 LNHDA and CDR2 SQIVND (reference sequence). This CDR3 comprises 17 residues. The CDR3 DNA follows: TGTGCCAGTAGTATTCCCTCAGGGGGCCTACGGGGCTATGGCTACACCTTC. Residues: CASSIPSGGLRGYGYTF.

This sequence joins TRBV3-1 (or the pseudogene TRBV3-2) and TRBJ2-7; TRBD1 or TRBD2 may be the D gene (5 bases each). This CDR3 region has 14 residues. Germline lookup yields CDR1 LGHDT and CDR2 YNNKEL (reference sequence). Trimming removed 2 bases from V and 3 bases from J, with 11 bases in between. In nucleotides, the CDR3 is TGTGCCAGCAGCCAAAACTGGGGGAGCTACGAGCAGTACTTC. Encoded protein: CASSQNWGSYEQYF.

This chain uses TRBV18 with TRBJ2-3; D is uncertain. Germline V gene lookup returns CDR1 KGHSH and CDR2 LQKENI. This CDR3 has 11 amino acids. V was cut by 4 bases and J by 3 bases, with 2 bases left in between. CDR3 DNA: TGTGCCAGCTCACGGACAGATACGCAGTATTTT. This gives the protein CASSRTDTQYF.

V gene TRBV9 combines with J gene TRBJ2-3, with 10 positions matching TRBD1. Germline trimming cut 4 bases from V and 12 bases from J; bases unmatched to any gene: 17. This CDR3 has 16 residues. Per the germline V gene, CDR1 is SGDLS and CDR2 is YYNGEE. The CDR3 DNA sequence: TGTGCCAGCAGCTCCGGCGGTGGAGACAGGGGGCTCTCTCAGTATTTT. Its translation: CASSSGGGDRGLSQYF.

The rearrangement uses TRBV9 and TRBJ1-2; maybe TRBD1 (5 bases). The ends were cut back, 1 base at V and 8 bases at J, with 9 bases in the middle. The CDR3 has 12 amino acids. Germline V gene sequence: CDR1 SGDLS, CDR2 YYNGEE. The CDR3 reads CASSVQGGGYTF. The DNA for the CDR3 is TGTGCCAGCAGCGTACAGGGAGGGGGCTACACCTTC.

This chain uses TRBV2 with TRBJ1-1; TRBD1 might be the D (6 bases). The V and J ends lost 3 bases and 0 bases respectively, with 11 bases between them. CDR1 is SNHLY, CDR2 FYNNEI, per germline. CDR3 length equals 15 residues. CDR3 bases: TGTGCCAGCAGTGACAGGGGCCTCTTGAACACTGAAGCTTTCTTT. Translation gives CASSDRGLLNTEAFF.

The J gene is TRBJ2-3, the V gene TRBV6-5; D is possibly TRBD2 (7 bases). This CDR3 is built from 16 residues. Trimming took 2 bases from V and 4 from J, leaving 16 bases between them. Germline CDR1 MNHEY, CDR2 SVGAGI. CDR3 sequence reads: CASSYRGGGGPDTQYF. For the CDR3, the DNA is TGTGCCAGCAGTTACAGGGGAGGGGGTGGCCCAGATACGCAGTATTTT.

The chain combines TRBV5-1 with TRBJ2-1; 8 positions match TRBD2. This CDR3 spans 14 amino acids. The V gene's germline CDR1 is SGHRS and CDR2 YFSETQ. Trimming removed 6 bases from V and 4 bases from J; junction bases left unmatched: 6. The CDR3 spells CASKRLATYNEQFF. The CDR3 DNA reads TGCGCCAGCAAAAGACTAGCGACATACAATGAGCAGTTCTTC.

This chain uses TRBV9 with TRBJ2-1, with TRBD1 identical over 9 bases. There are 16 residues in the CDR3. CDR1 SGDLS and CDR2 YYNGEE come from the germline V gene. V gave up 0 bases and J gave up 1 base; unmatched junction bases: 2. The CDR3, as DNA: TGTGCCAGCAGCGTAGGCGGGACAGGGTCCTACAATGAGCAGTTCTTC. Protein: CASSVGGTGSYNEQFF.

The chain has TRBV15 and TRBJ2-1; 11 bases map to TRBD2. The germline gives CDR1 LNHNV, CDR2 YYDKDF (reference sequence). The V gene end was trimmed by 0 bases and the J gene end by 7 bases; junction bases not matched to a gene: 5. This CDR3 region has 16 residues. The CDR3 sequence: CATSRELAGEVNEQFF. CDR3 coding DNA: TGTGCCACCAGCAGAGAACTAGCGGGAGAGGTAAATGAGCAGTTCTTC.